This TCR beta chain was identified in a study of somatic mutations in cytotoxic T cells in rheumatoid arthritis. In germline, CDR1 is MNHEY, CDR2 SVGAGI. This CDR3 is 13 amino acids long. The data were produced by immunoSEQ multiplex PCR, yet TCRdb's version contains in-frame clones alone and is incomplete. Of under 5,000 clones in the sample, around 87% were seen once. This receptor was identified in a woman aged 45 to 65 with rheumatoid arthritis. The chain has TRBV6-5 and TRBJ2-5, with D maybe TRBD2 (7 bases). The last part of the DNA fits TRBJ2-7 better; the J call may be wrong. Sequenced sample: CD8+ T cells sorted from blood. The CDR3 loop is CASSVQGRDEQYF. The CDR3 bases are TGTGCCAGCAGTGTGCAGGGGAGGGACGAGCAGTACTTC.